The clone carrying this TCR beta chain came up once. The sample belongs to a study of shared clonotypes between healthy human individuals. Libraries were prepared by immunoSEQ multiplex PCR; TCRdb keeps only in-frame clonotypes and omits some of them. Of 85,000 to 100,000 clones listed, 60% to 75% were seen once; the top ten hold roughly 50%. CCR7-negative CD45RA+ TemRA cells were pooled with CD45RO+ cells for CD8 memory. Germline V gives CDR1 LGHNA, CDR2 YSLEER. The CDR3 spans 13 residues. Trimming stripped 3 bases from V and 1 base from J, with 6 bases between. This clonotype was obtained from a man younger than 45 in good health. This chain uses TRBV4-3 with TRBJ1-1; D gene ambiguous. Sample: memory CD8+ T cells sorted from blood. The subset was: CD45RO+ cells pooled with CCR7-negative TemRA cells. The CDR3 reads CASSQMGNTEAFF. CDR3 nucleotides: TGCGCCAGCAGCCAGATGGGGAACACTGAAGCTTTCTTT.